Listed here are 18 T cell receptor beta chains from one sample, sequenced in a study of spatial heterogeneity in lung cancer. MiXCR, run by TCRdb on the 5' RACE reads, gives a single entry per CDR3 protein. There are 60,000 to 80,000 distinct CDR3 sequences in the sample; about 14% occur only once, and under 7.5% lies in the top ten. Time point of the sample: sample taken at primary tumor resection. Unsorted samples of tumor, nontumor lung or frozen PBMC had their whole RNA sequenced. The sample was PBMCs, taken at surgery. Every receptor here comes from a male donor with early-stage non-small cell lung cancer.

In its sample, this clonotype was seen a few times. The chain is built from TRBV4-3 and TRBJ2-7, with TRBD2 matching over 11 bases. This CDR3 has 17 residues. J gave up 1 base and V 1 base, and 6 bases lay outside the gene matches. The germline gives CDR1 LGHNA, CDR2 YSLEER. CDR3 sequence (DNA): TGCGCCAGCAGCCAAGGAACCGGGACTAGCGGTTCCTACGAGCAGTACTTC. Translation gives CASSQGTGTSGSYEQYF.

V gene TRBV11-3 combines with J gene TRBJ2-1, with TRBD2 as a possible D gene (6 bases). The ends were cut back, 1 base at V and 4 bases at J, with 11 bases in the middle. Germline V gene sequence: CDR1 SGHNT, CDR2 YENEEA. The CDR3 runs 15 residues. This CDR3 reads CASSLGSGQYNEQFF. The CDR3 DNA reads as TGTGCCAGCAGCTTAGGGAGCGGGCAATACAATGAGCAGTTCTTC.

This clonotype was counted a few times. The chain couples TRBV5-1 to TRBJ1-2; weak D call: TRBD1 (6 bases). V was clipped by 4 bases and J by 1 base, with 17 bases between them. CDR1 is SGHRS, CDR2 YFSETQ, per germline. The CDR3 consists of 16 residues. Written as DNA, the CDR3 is TGCGCCAGCAGCCAAACAGGGAGCGCTTTTAACTATGGCTACACCTTC. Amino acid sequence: CASSQTGSAFNYGYTF. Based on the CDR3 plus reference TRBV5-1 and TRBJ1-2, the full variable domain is KAGVTQTPRYLIKTRGQQVTLSCSPISGHRSVSWYQQTPGQGLQFLFEYFSETQRNKGNFPGRFSGRQFSNSRSEMNVSTLELGDSALYLCASSQTGSAFNYGYTFGSGTRLTVV.

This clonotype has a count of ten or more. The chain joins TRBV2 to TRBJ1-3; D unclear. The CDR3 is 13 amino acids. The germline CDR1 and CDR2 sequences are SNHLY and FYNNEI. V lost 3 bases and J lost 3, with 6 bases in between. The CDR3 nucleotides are TGTGCCAGCAGTGACGGGTATGGAAACACCATATATTTT. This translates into CASSDGYGNTIYF. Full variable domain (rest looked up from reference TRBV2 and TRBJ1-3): EPEVTQTPSHQVTQMGQEVILRCVPISNHLYFYWYRQILGQKVEFLVSFYNNEISEKSEIFDDQFSVERPDGSNFTLKIRSTKLEDSAMYFCASSDGYGNTIYFGEGSWLTVV.

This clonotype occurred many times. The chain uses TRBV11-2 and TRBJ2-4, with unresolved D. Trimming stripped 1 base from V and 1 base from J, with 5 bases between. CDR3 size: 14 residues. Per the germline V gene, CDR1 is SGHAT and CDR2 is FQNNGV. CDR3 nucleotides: TGTGCCAGCAGCTTAGTTCCGGCCAAAAACATTCAGTACTTC. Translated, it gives CASSLVPAKNIQYF. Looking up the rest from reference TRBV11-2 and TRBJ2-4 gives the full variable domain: EAGVAQSPRYKIIEKRQSVAFWCNPISGHATLYWYQQILGQGPKLLIQFQNNGVVDDSQLPKDRFSAERLKGVDSTLKIQPAKLEDSAVYLCASSLVPAKNIQYFGAGTRLSVL.

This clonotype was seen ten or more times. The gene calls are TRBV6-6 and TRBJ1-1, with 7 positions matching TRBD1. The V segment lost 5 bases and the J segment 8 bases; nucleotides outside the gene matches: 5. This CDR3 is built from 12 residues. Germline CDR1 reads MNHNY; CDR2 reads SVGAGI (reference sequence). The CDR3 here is CASSIGTAEAFF. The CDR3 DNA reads TGTGCCAGCAGTATCGGGACAGCAGAAGCTTTCTTT.

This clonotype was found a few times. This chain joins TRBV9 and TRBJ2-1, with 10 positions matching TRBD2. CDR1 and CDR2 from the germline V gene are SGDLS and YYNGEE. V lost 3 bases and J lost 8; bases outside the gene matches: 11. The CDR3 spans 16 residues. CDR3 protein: CASSAELAGRVDEQFF. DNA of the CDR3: TGTGCCAGCAGCGCAGAACTAGCGGGAAGAGTCGATGAGCAGTTCTTC. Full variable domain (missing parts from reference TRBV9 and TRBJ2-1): DSGVTQTPKHLITATGQRVTLRCSPRSGDLSVYWYQQSLDQGLQFLIQYYNGEERAKGNILERFSAQQFPDLHSELNLSSLELGDSALYFCASSAELAGRVDEQFFGPGTRLTVL.

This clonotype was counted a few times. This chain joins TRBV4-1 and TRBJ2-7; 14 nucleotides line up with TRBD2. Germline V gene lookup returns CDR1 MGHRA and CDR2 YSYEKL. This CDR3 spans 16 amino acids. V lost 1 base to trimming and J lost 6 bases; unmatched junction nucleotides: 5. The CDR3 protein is CASSQARLAGGSEQYF. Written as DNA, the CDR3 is TGCGCCAGCAGCCAAGCTCGACTAGCGGGAGGGTCCGAGCAGTACTTC.

Here the CDR3 DNA reads TGTGCCAGCAGCGGCCGACCAACCACAGATACGCAGTATTTT. Protein product: CASSGRPTTDTQYF. J is TRBJ2-3 and V is TRBV3-1, with no clear D. The CDR3 covers 14 residues. Germline loops: CDR1 LGHDT, CDR2 YNNKEL (reference sequence). The ends were cut back, 5 bases at V and 2 bases at J, with 11 bases in the middle.

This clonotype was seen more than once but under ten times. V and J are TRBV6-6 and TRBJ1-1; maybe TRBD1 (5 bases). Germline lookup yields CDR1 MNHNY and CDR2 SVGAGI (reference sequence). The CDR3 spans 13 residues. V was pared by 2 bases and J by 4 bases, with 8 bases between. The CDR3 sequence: CASSYQGSTEAFF. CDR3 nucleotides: TGTGCCAGCAGTTACCAGGGTAGCACTGAAGCTTTCTTT.

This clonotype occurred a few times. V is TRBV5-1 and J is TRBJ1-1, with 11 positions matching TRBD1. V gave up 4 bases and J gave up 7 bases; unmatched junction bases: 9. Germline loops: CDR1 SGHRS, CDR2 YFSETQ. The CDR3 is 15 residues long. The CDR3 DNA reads TGCGCCAGCAGCGGTAGGACAGGGGGCTCGGGTGAAGCTTTCTTT. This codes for CASSGRTGGSGEAFF.

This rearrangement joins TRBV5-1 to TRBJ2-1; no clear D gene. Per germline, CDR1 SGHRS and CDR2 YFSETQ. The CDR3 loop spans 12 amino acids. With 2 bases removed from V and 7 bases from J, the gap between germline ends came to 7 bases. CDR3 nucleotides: TGCGCCAGCAGCTTTTTGATAAATGAGCAGTTCTTC. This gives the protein CASSFLINEQFF.

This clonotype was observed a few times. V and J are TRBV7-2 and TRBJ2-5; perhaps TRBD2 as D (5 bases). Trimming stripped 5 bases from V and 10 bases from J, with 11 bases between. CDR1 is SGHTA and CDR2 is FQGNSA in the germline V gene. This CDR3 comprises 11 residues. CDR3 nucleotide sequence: TGTGCCAGCAGCCCCCCGGGAAACCAGTACTTC. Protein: CASSPPGNQYF.

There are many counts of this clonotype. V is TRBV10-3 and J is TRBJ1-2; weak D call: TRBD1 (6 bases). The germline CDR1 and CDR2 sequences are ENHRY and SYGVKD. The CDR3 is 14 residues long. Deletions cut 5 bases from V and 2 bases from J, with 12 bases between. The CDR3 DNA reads TGTGCCATCAGTTCGGGACACCAGAACTATGGCTACACCTTC. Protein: CAISSGHQNYGYTF.

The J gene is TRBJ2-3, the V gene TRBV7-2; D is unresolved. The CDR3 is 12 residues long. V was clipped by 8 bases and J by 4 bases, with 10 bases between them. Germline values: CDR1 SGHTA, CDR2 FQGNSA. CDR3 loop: CASSAYADTQYF. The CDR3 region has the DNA TGTGCCAGCTCCGCATATGCAGATACGCAGTATTTT.

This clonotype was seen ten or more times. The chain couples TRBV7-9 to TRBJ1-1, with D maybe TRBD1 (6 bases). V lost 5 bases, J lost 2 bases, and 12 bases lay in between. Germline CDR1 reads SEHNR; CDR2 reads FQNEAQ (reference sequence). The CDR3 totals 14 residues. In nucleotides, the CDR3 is TGTGCCAGCAGCCCCCAGGGGCTTAACACTGAAGCTTTCTTT. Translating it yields CASSPQGLNTEAFF.

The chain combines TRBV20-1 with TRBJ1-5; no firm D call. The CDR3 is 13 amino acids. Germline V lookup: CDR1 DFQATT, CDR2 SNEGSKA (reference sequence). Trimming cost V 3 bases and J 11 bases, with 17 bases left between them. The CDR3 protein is CSASSAFTQTQHF. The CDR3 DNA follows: TGCAGTGCTAGTTCGGCCTTCACCCAGACCCAGCATTTT.

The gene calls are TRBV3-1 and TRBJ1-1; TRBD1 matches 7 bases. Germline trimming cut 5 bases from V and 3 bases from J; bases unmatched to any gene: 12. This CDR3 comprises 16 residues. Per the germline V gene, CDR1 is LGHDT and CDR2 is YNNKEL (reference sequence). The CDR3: CASSSLGQAIYTEAFF. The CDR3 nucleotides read TGTGCCAGCAGCTCCCTCGGACAGGCTATTTACACTGAAGCTTTCTTT.